The 25 T cell receptor beta chains below all came from one sample that was sequenced in a study of cytomegalovirus exposure and HLA in healthy donors. The PCR made use of 60 Vbeta and 13 Jbeta primers. The protocol was immunoSEQ multiplex PCR, while the TCRdb copy is restricted to in-frame clones and leaves out a portion. The sample lists 100,000 or so clones, 50% to 70% occurring once. Sequencing used PBMCs. These receptors came from a man younger than 45 in good health and CMV-seropositive.

This clone occurred a few times. J is TRBJ1-2 and V is TRBV29-1; no definite D call. This CDR3 is 13 amino acids long. Germline V CDR1 and CDR2: SQVTM, ANQGSEA. V lost 7 bases and J 2 bases, leaving 14 bases between the germline ends. CDR3 amino acids: CSASSGPNYGYTF. CDR3 bases: TGCAGCGCCTCCAGCGGCCCCAACTATGGCTACACCTTC.

J is TRBJ2-5 and V is TRBV27; 8 nucleotides align to TRBD1. This CDR3 has 15 amino acids. Germline CDR1 and CDR2: MNHEY and SMNVEV (reference sequence). After removal of 4 bases from V and 5 bases from J, the junction contained 9 bases not matched to a gene. CDR3 residues: CASSSLDRVGETQYF. The CDR3 DNA reads TGTGCCAGCAGTTCCTTGGACAGGGTAGGGGAGACCCAGTACTTC.

This clone showed up just a few times. This chain connects TRBV10-1 to TRBJ2-2, with 8 bases fitting TRBD1. V gave up 6 bases and J gave up 1 base; unmatched junction bases: 4. The CDR3 sequence is 15 residues long. Germline V CDR1 and CDR2: WNHNN, SYGVQD (reference sequence). The chain's CDR3 is CASSPGTGNTGELFF. The CDR3, as DNA: TGCGCCAGCAGCCCCGGGACAGGGAACACCGGGGAGCTGTTTTTT.

V is TRBV7-9 and J is TRBJ2-3; 8 bases agree with TRBD2. The CDR3 length is 14 residues. V lost 5 bases, J lost 5 bases, and 6 bases stayed unmatched. The V gene's germline CDR1 is SEHNR and CDR2 FQNEAQ (reference sequence). Here the CDR3 DNA reads TGTGCCAGCAGCCTGGGACTAGTCGGAGATACGCAGTATTTT. As protein: CASSLGLVGDTQYF.

The chain recombines TRBV27 with TRBJ1-5; the D is unclear. The CDR3 is made up of 13 amino acids. V lost 3 bases, J lost 4 bases, and 7 bases lay in between. CDR1 and CDR2 from the germline V gene are MNHEY and SMNVEV (reference sequence). The CDR3 spells CASSFGWNQPQHF. The CDR3 DNA reads TGTGCCAGCAGTTTCGGTTGGAATCAGCCCCAGCATTTT.

J is TRBJ2-3 and V is TRBV10-3, with a tentative D call TRBD1 (6 bases). The V end was cut by 3 bases, the J end by 2 bases, with 12 bases between. The CDR3 consists of 15 residues. Germline V gene data show CDR1 as ENHRY and CDR2 as SYGVKD. CDR3 DNA: TGTGCCATCAGTGATAGACAGGATACCACAGATACGCAGTATTTT. This sequence encodes CAISDRQDTTDTQYF.

The rearrangement uses TRBV27 and TRBJ2-5; TRBD2 agrees at 7 bases. CDR1 and CDR2 from the germline V gene are MNHEY and SMNVEV (reference sequence). The CDR3 has 15 residues. J was trimmed by 1 base and V by 7 bases; bases with no gene match: 9. The DNA of the CDR3 is TGTGCCAGCACCCCGAATGGGAGGGCCCAAGAGACCCAGTACTTC. It is translated as CASTPNGRAQETQYF.

The chain employs TRBV19 and TRBJ1-6; 7 positions agree with TRBD1. In germline, CDR1 is LNHDA, CDR2 SQIVND (reference sequence). CDR3 length: 15 residues. The ends lost 0 bases at V and 9 bases at J; junction bases unmatched: 5. In DNA form, the CDR3 reads TGTGCCAGTAGTATAGAGACAGGGAGAAGTTCACCCCTCCACTTT. As protein: CASSIETGRSSPLHF.

Here the CDR3 reads CASSFISGAASYNEQFF. CDR3 in DNA: TGCGCCAGCAGCTTCATAAGCGGGGCGGCCTCCTACAATGAGCAGTTCTTC. J is TRBJ2-1 and V is TRBV5-1; 7 bases map to TRBD2. Germline V lookup: CDR1 SGHRS, CDR2 YFSETQ. This CDR3 is 17 amino acids long. V lost 2 bases, J lost 0 bases, and 8 bases stayed unmatched.

The chain recombines TRBV4-1 with TRBJ1-5; D gene ambiguous. With 6 bases removed from V and 6 bases from J, the gap between germline ends came to 12 bases. Germline V gene lookup returns CDR1 MGHRA and CDR2 YSYEKL. The CDR3 has 13 amino acids. CDR3 sequence: CASSSGVGQPQHF. In DNA form, the CDR3 reads TGCGCCAGCAGTAGCGGGGTGGGTCAGCCCCAGCATTTT.

The rearrangement uses TRBV5-4 and TRBJ2-5, with a weak D call TRBD1 (5 bases). Germline loops: CDR1 SGHNT, CDR2 YYREEE (reference sequence). CDR3 size: 15 residues. Between the trimmed V and J ends, which lost 8 bases and 5 bases, there was a span of 22 bases. The CDR3 DNA reads as TGTGCCAGTTCCCCCGGGTGGGGCCCCTTCGAGACCCAGTACTTC. Translated, it gives CASSPGWGPFETQYF.

The chain is built from TRBV5-4 and TRBJ1-5, with D perhaps matching TRBD1 (5 bases). V lost 1 base and J 9 bases, leaving 14 bases between the germline ends. This CDR3 has 14 residues. Germline V CDR1 and CDR2: SGHNT, YYREEE (reference sequence). CDR3 sequence: CASSLMGVGGPQHF. Written as DNA, the CDR3 is TGTGCCAGCAGCTTGATGGGCGTGGGGGGGCCCCAGCATTTT.

The chain joins TRBV6-4 to TRBJ1-6; perhaps TRBD1 as D (6 bases). This CDR3 has 15 residues. CDR1 is MRHNA, CDR2 SNTAGT, per germline. Trimming stripped 5 bases from V and 4 bases from J, with 12 bases between. CDR3 DNA: TGTGCCAGCAGTTGGGACACTAGGTATAATTCACCCCTCCACTTT. This sequence encodes CASSWDTRYNSPLHF.

The J gene is TRBJ2-1, the V gene TRBV5-5, with TRBD1 identical over 8 bases. Germline V gives CDR1 SGHKS, CDR2 YYEKEE (reference sequence). This CDR3 is built from 18 residues. The V gene end was trimmed by 4 bases and the J gene end by 6 bases; junction bases not matched to a gene: 18. Here the CDR3 reads CASSLTLIQGVGVNEQFF. In DNA form, the CDR3 reads TGTGCCAGCAGCCTAACACTCATACAGGGGGTTGGGGTCAATGAGCAGTTCTTC.

The V and J genes are TRBV6-6 and TRBJ2-1; 7 positions agree with TRBD1. The CDR3 is made up of 11 amino acids. V shed 8 bases, J shed 7 bases, and the junction held 2 bases outside the gene matches. Germline V gene lookup returns CDR1 MNHNY and CDR2 SVGAGI (reference sequence). CDR3 residues: CASWDSNEQFF. DNA for the CDR3: TGTGCCAGCTGGGACAGTAATGAGCAGTTCTTC.

J is TRBJ2-2 and V is TRBV4-1; D is unclear. The CDR3 runs 13 residues. The ends were cut back, 0 bases at V and 9 bases at J, with 8 bases in the middle. Germline CDR1 reads MGHRA; CDR2 reads YSYEKL. The CDR3 here is CASSQDLSWELFF. The CDR3 region has the DNA TGCGCCAGCAGCCAAGACCTATCCTGGGAGCTGTTTTTT.

This clone was counted between two and nine times. The chain is built from TRBV18 and TRBJ1-4; 7 bases fit TRBD1. The V and J ends lost 4 bases and 0 bases, in that order; junction bases with no gene match: 8. Germline loops: CDR1 KGHSH, CDR2 LQKENI. This CDR3 is 17 amino acids long. CDR3: CASSLATGTATNEKLFF. CDR3 DNA: TGTGCCAGCTCACTTGCGACAGGGACTGCAACTAATGAAAAACTGTTTTTT.

The chain couples TRBV15 to TRBJ2-5; D call uncertain. TRBJ2-7 explains the end of the DNA better; the J call may be wrong. The CDR3 is 14 amino acids. The germline V gene has CDR1 LNHNV and CDR2 YYDKDF (reference sequence). As DNA, the CDR3 is TGTGCCACCAGCAGAGAGATTAAGATCTACGAGCAGTACTTC. Protein: CATSREIKIYEQYF.

CDR3 sequence (DNA): TGTGCCAGCAGTTACTCGGGGGAGGGATCCTACAATGAGCAGTTCTTC. Protein sequence: CASSYSGEGSYNEQFF. The chain carries TRBV6-5 and TRBJ2-1; 7 nucleotides agree with TRBD2. Trimming at V came to 0 bases and at J to 1 base, leaving 3 bases not matched to a gene. The CDR3 is 16 residues long. CDR1 and CDR2 (germline): MNHEY, SVGAGI.

The chain links TRBV6-1 to TRBJ2-2, with 8 bases lining up with TRBD1. There are 15 residues in the CDR3. V dropped 2 bases and J dropped 6; count of bases not matched to a gene: 5. Looked up from germline, CDR1 is MNHNS and CDR2 is SASEGT. Here the CDR3 DNA reads TGTGCCAGCAGTGAACCCAGGGGGCGGGCCGGGGAGCTGTTTTTT. It is translated as CASSEPRGRAGELFF.

In its sample, this clone was seen a few times. This rearrangement joins TRBV4-1 to TRBJ1-2; 10 nucleotides agree with TRBD1. CDR1 is MGHRA and CDR2 is YSYEKL in the germline V gene. V lost 3 bases to trimming and J lost 4 bases; unmatched junction nucleotides: 5. This CDR3 has 15 residues. The CDR3 DNA reads TGCGCCAGCAGCCATCCGGGACAGGGGACCTATGGCTACACCTTC. This sequence encodes CASSHPGQGTYGYTF.

The J gene is TRBJ2-5, the V gene TRBV6-1; maybe TRBD2 (6 bases). Near its end, the DNA agrees better with TRBJ2-7, so the J call may be wrong. Germline lookup yields CDR1 MNHNS and CDR2 SASEGT. This CDR3 has 15 residues. The chain's CDR3 is CASEPQAGETYEQYF. The CDR3 nucleotides read TGTGCCAGCGAACCTCAAGCGGGCGAGACCTACGAGCAGTACTTC.

This chain uses TRBV5-1 with TRBJ2-5, with a possible D match to TRBD1 (6 bases). Germline V gives CDR1 SGHRS, CDR2 YFSETQ. Trimming took 7 bases from V and 1 from J, leaving 8 bases between them. CDR3 length: 12 amino acids. CDR3 nucleotide sequence: TGCGCCAGCGGACAGCTCCAAGAGACCCAGTACTTC. Its translation: CASGQLQETQYF.

The table lists this clone with a count of one. This sequence joins TRBV6-6 and TRBJ2-7, with D perhaps matching TRBD2 (6 bases). V shed 2 bases and J shed 9 bases, with 14 bases lying between them. Germline loops: CDR1 MNHNY, CDR2 SVGAGI (reference sequence). This CDR3 comprises 13 residues. CDR3 region: CASSYGGTERQYF. DNA for the CDR3: TGTGCCAGCAGTTACGGCGGGACGGAGAGGCAGTACTTC.

The chain couples TRBV29-1 to TRBJ1-1; the match to TRBD1 covers 8 bases. The V and J ends lost 6 bases and 1 base, in that order; junction bases with no gene match: 10. CDR1 and CDR2 from the germline V gene are SQVTM and ANQGSEA. The CDR3 extends over 15 amino acids. CDR3 amino acids: CSVMDSTGANTEAFF. CDR3 nucleotides: TGCAGCGTGATGGATTCGACAGGGGCGAACACTGAAGCTTTCTTT.